The present T cell receptor beta chain was sequenced within a study of T cell changes during pregnancy in multiple sclerosis. The ends were cut back, 7 bases at V and 4 bases at J, with 17 bases in the middle. The CDR3 runs 14 residues. The germline V gene encodes CDR1 SGHNT and CDR2 YYREEE (reference sequence). The method was immunoSEQ multiplex PCR; TCRdb's version includes in-frame clones alone and lacks a portion of them. This table holds around 88,000 clones, approximately 92% found once. V is TRBV5-4 and J is TRBJ1-2, with D possibly being TRBD1 (6 bases). This clonotype was sampled from a female donor with multiple sclerosis, enrolled in a pregnancy study. This specimen consisted of peripheral blood, obtained in the first trimester of pregnancy. The chain's CDR3 is CASGSLDSGYGYTF. DNA of the CDR3: TGTGCCAGCGGATCGTTGGACAGTGGCTATGGCTACACCTTC.